This TCR beta chain was recovered during a study of beta chain features in type 1 diabetes. Turning to this clone: No antigen is known for it.

Expressed TCRB transcripts were sequenced because the entire RNA isolate underwent reverse transcription. Here immunoSEQ multiplex PCR was the method, and the copy in TCRdb shows in-frame clones only, minus some. The sample comprises roughly 700,000 clones, roughly 12% of which are singletons, and around 0.022% rests with the top ten. The V and J ends lost 2 bases and 0 bases respectively, with 8 bases between them. The CDR3 totals 14 residues. Germline V gene data show CDR1 as MNHEY and CDR2 as SVGAGI. Broader study findings: TCRB CDR3 length was moderately but significantly reduced in all four CD4+ subsets of Type 1 diabetes patients.

The sequenced sample was naive CD4+ T cells from blood. The rearrangement joins TRBV6-5 to TRBJ2-7; D is uncertain. The sequence was obtained from a man younger than 30 with type 1 diabetes. CDR3 sequence reads: CASSYRPSSYEQYF. The CDR3 coding sequence is TGTGCCAGCAGTTACCGTCCGAGCTCCTACGAGCAGTACTTC.